This TCR beta chain is drawn from a study of shared clonotypes between healthy human individuals. Healthy HIV-negative adults with no recent acute infections or vaccinations were recruited as donors. All donors were Caucasian adults living in Nashville, Tennessee. Subsets obtained from CD4+ cells comprised CD45RA+ naive and CD45RA-negative memory cells. Profiling relied on immunoSEQ multiplex PCR, and the TCRdb table lists in-frame clones only, not all of them. Of about 610,000 clones in the sample, less than 98% were seen once. The receptor was isolated from a woman aged 25-40 years in good health. Sequencing used naive CD4+ T cells sorted from blood. The subset was: CD45RA+ positively selected.

The CDR3 DNA reads TGTGCCAGCAGCTTAGAGTGGGGGAGGGAGACCCAGTACTTC. This gives the protein CASSLEWGRETQYF. The chain recombines TRBV7-9 with TRBJ2-5; tentative D call: TRBD2 (6 bases). Germline V gene lookup returns CDR1 SEHNR and CDR2 FQNEAQ (reference sequence). This CDR3 has 14 residues. V was clipped by 1 base and J by 5 bases, with 11 bases between them.